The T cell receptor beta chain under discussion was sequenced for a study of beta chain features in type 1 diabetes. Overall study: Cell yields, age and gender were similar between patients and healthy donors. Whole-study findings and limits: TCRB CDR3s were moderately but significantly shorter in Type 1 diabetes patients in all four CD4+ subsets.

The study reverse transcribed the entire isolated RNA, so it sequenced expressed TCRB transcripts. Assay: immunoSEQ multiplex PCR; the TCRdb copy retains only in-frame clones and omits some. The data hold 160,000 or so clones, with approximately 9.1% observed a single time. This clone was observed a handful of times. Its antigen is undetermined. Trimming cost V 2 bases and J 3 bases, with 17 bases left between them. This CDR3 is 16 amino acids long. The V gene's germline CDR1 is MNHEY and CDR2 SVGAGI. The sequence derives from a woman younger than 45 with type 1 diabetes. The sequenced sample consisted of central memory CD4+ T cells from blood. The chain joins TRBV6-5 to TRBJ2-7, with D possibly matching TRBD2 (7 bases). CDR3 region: CASSYSPAGEGYEQYF. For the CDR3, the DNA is TGTGCCAGCAGTTACAGTCCGGCAGGGGAGGGCTACGAGCAGTACTTC.